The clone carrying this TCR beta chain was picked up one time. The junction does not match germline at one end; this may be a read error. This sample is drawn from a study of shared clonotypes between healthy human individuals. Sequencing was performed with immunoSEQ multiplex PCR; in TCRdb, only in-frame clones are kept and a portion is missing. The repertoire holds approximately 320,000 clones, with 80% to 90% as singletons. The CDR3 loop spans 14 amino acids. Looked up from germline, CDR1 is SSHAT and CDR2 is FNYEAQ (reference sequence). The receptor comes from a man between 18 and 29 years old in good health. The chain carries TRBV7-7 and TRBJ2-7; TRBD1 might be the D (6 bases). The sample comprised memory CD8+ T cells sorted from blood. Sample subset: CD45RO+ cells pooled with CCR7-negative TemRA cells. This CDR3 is CASSFQDSLREQYF. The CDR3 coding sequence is TGTGCTAGCAGCTTTCAGGACAGCCTTCGGGAGCAGTACTTC.